This note documents a single T cell receptor (beta chain) sequence. The record originates from a study of blood T cell repertoires in COVID-19. V gave up 5 bases and J gave up 6 bases; unmatched junction bases: 6. The CDR3 length is 13 residues. Germline V CDR1 and CDR2: SGHRS, YFSETQ. The protocol was immunoSEQ multiplex PCR, while the TCRdb copy is restricted to in-frame clones and leaves out a portion. The sample lists some 310,000 clones; nearly 90% were seen once. J is TRBJ1-2 and V is TRBV5-1, with TRBD1 matching 8 bases. Material for sequencing was peripheral blood. The source is a middle-aged woman with COVID-19, enrolled during active disease. CDR3 DNA sequence: TGCGCCAGCAGTCACGACAGGGGCAATGGCTACACCTTC. Amino acids: CASSHDRGNGYTF.